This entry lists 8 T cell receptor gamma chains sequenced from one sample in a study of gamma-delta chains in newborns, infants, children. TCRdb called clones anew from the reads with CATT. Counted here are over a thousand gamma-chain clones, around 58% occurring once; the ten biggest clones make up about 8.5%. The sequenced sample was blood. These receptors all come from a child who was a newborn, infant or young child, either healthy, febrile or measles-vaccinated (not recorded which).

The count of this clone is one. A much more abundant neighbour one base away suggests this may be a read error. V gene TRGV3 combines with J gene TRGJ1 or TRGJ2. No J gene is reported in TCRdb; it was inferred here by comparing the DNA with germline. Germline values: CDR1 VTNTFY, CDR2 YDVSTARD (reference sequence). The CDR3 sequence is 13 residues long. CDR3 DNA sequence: TGCGCCACCTGGGACAGGCACGATTATAAGAAACTCTTT. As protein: CATWDRHDYKKLF.

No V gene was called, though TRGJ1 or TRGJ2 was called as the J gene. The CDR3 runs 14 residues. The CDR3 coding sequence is TGTGCCACCTTGGATAGGAGCTTTTATTATAAGAAACTCTTT. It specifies CATLDRSFYYKKLF.

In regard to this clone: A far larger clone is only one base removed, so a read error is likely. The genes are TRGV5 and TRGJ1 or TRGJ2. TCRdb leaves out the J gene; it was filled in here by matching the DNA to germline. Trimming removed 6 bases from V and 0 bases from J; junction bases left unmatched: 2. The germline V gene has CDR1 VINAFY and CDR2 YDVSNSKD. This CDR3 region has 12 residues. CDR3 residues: CATWLNYYKKLF. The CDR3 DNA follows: TGTGCCACCTGGTTGAATTATTATAAGAAACTCTTT.

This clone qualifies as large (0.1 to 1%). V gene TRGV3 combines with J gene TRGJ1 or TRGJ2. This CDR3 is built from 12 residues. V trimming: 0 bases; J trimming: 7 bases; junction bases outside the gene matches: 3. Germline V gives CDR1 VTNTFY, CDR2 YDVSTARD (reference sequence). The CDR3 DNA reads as TGTGCCACCTGGGACAGGCGATATAAGAAACTCTTT. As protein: CATWDRRYKKLF.

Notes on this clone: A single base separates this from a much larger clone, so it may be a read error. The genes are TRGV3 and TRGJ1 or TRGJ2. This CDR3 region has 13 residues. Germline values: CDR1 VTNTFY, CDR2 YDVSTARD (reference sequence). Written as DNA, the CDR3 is TGTGCCACCTGGGACAGGCCTCATTATAAGACACTCTTT. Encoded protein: CATWDRPHYKTLF.

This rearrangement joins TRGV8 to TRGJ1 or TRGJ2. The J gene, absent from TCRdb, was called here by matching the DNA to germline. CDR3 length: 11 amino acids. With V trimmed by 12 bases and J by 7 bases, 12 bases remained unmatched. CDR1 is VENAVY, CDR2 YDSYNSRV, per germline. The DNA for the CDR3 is TGTGCCGCCGGGGATTGCTATAAGAAACTCTTT. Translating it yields CAAGDCYKKLF.

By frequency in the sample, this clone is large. The CDR3 spells CATWDGPSDWIKTF. The CDR3 DNA is TGTGCCACCTGGGATGGCCCAAGTGATTGGATCAAGACGTTT. The chain recombines TRGV4 with TRGJP2. Trimming cost V 1 base and J 5 bases; bases outside gene matches: 4. Germline V CDR1 and CDR2: EGSTGY, YDSYTSSV. The CDR3 is made up of 14 amino acids.

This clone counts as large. The chain's CDR3 is CATWDSQGYYKKLF. DNA of the CDR3: TGTGCCACCTGGGACAGCCAGGGTTATTATAAGAAACTCTTT. The chain couples TRGV3 to TRGJ1 or TRGJ2. V trimming: 1 base; J trimming: 3 bases; junction bases outside the gene matches: 6. CDR3 length equals 14 residues. Germline V gives CDR1 VTNTFY, CDR2 YDVSTARD (reference sequence).